The next 10 T cell receptor beta chains were all read from a single sample in a study of human T cells and chemical hapten exposure. One entry per CDR3 protein, called by TCRdb with MiXCR from the RACE reads. The table has 340,000 or so distinct CDR3 sequences, approximately 6.3% seen once; the top ten hold 7.5% to 8.5%. Described time point: patch test 1, 2 weeks after DPC sensitization. Treatment denoted: therapeutic diphenylcyclopropenone sensitization with weekly scalp DPC. The source material was whole blood, sampled in connection with sensitization to the hapten diphenylcyclopropenone (DPC). The receptors stem from a woman aged 18-30 years with alopecia areata. Some clones in this sample may be carry-over from other donors' samples.

This chain connects TRBV28 to TRBJ2-1, with a possible D match to TRBD2 (6 bases). Germline V gene sequence: CDR1 MDHEN, CDR2 SYDVKM. Trimming took 3 bases from V and 10 from J, leaving 13 bases between them. The CDR3 runs to 13 residues. The CDR3 protein is CASSFGGSREQFF. The CDR3 DNA reads as TGTGCCAGCAGTTTTGGAGGGTCAAGAGAGCAGTTCTTC. The whole variable domain, remainder taken from reference TRBV28 and TRBJ2-1, is DVKVTQSSRYLVKRTGEKVFLECVQDMDHENMFWYRQDPGLGLRLIYFSYDVKMKEKGDIPEGYSVSREKKERFSLILESASTNQTSMYLCASSFGGSREQFFGPGTRLTVL.

This clonotype occurred a few times. V usage is TRBV28 and J usage is TRBJ1-1; D is perhaps TRBD1 (5 bases). This CDR3 is 15 amino acids long. V was clipped by 2 bases and J by 1 base, with 11 bases between them. Germline lookup yields CDR1 MDHEN and CDR2 SYDVKM. In DNA, the CDR3 is TGTGCCAGCAGTTTAGGACCCACAGGGAACACTGAAGCTTTCTTT. Amino acid sequence: CASSLGPTGNTEAFF.

This chain joins TRBV14 and TRBJ2-5; 11 nucleotides align to TRBD2. CDR3 length: 17 amino acids. CDR1 and CDR2 from the germline V gene are SGHDN and FVKESK. After removal of 3 bases from V and 1 base from J, the junction contained 7 bases not matched to a gene. CDR3 in DNA: TGTGCCAGCAGCCAGGCCCATAGCGGGGGGGTCCAAGAGACCCAGTACTTC. This codes for CASSQAHSGGVQETQYF.

This clonotype was observed at least ten times. This chain uses TRBV7-2 with TRBJ2-1; 11 bases align to TRBD2. Germline V gives CDR1 SGHTA, CDR2 FQGNSA. CDR3 length equals 19 residues. V lost 7 bases and J lost 6; bases outside the gene matches: 20. DNA for the CDR3: TGTGCCAGCATCCCAGGACTAGCGGGCTCTTCCCTACGTACCAATGAGCAGTTCTTC. Encoded protein: CASIPGLAGSSLRTNEQFF.

In the case of this clonotype: At one boundary the junction diverges from the germline segment, which might be a read error. The chain couples TRBV19 to TRBJ2-2; 7 positions match TRBD1. The germline V gene encodes CDR1 LNHDA and CDR2 SQIVND (reference sequence). The CDR3 contains 16 residues. The CDR3 DNA sequence: TGTGCCAGTAGTGCACTCCTGGGACAGAACACCGGGGAGCTGTATTTT. Protein sequence: CASSALLGQNTGELYF.

Regarding this clonotype: With a much larger clone just one base away, this may be a read error. This sequence joins TRBV27 and TRBJ2-7; 8 nucleotides align to TRBD1. The CDR3 has 15 amino acids. Trimming cost V 5 bases and J 2 bases; bases outside gene matches: 8. Germline V gene data show CDR1 as MNHEY and CDR2 as SMNVEV (reference sequence). CDR3 in DNA: TGTGCCAGCAGTGACCTGGGACAGGACCCCTACGAGCAGTACTTC. Translation gives CASSDLGQDPYEQYF.

In this sample, this clonotype turned up a few times. V and J are TRBV5-1 and TRBJ2-5; weak D call: TRBD2 (6 bases). Trimming pared 0 bases from V and 1 base from J, leaving 16 bases between. This CDR3 spans 17 amino acids. Germline CDR1 is SGHRS and CDR2 is YFSETQ. The CDR3 sequence is CASSLEPGTGIQETQYF. In DNA, the CDR3 is TGCGCCAGCAGCTTGGAACCCGGGACTGGTATCCAAGAGACCCAGTACTTC. The full variable domain, its missing parts supplied by reference TRBV5-1 and TRBJ2-5, is KAGVTQTPRYLIKTRGQQVTLSCSPISGHRSVSWYQQTPGQGLQFLFEYFSETQRNKGNFPGRFSGRQFSNSRSEMNVSTLELGDSALYLCASSLEPGTGIQETQYFGPGTRLLVL.

The table lists this clonotype with a few counts. The chain links TRBV2 to TRBJ2-7; D unclear. Per germline, CDR1 SNHLY and CDR2 FYNNEI. V was shortened by 8 bases and J by 5 bases, with 13 bases between the two germline ends. This CDR3 region has 12 residues. CDR3 DNA sequence: TGTGCCAGCGGTCGGCTTGCGGACGAGCAGTACTTC. It specifies CASGRLADEQYF.

This clonotype occurred a few times. This rearrangement joins TRBV7-9 to TRBJ1-4, with D perhaps TRBD1 (5 bases). The CDR3 runs to 14 residues. V lost 6 bases, J lost 5 bases, and 13 bases lay in between. Germline V gene lookup returns CDR1 SEHNR and CDR2 FQNEAQ (reference sequence). CDR3 DNA sequence: TGTGCCAGCAGTCCGGGGCTAGAGAATGAAAAACTGTTTTTT. Translating gives CASSPGLENEKLFF.

V usage is TRBV28 and J usage is TRBJ1-1; D gene uncertain. This CDR3 has 14 amino acids. V dropped 5 bases and J dropped 1 base, with 11 bases sitting between them. CDR1 is MDHEN, CDR2 SYDVKM, per germline. The CDR3 DNA is TGTGCCAGCAGTGAGACCCGAAGGAACACTGAAGCTTTCTTT. Its protein product is CASSETRRNTEAFF.